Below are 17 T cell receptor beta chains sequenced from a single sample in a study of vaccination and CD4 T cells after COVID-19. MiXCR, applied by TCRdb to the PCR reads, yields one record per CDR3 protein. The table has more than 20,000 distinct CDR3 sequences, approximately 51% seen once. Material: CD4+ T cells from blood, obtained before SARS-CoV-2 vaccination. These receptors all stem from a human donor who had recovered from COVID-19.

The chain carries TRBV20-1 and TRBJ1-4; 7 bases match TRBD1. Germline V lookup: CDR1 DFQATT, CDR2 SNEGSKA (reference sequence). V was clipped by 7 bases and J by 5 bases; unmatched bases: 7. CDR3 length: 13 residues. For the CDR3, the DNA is TGCAGTGTCCCGAAGACAGGGAATGAAAAACTGTTTTTT. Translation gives CSVPKTGNEKLFF.

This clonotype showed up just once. The CDR3 reads CASSLWESKNIQYF. CDR3 bases: TGTGCCAGCAGCTTGTGGGAATCCAAAAACATTCAGTACTTC. The chain couples TRBV5-6 to TRBJ2-4; no definite D call. The germline V gene has CDR1 SGHDT and CDR2 YYEEEE. V lost 1 base to trimming and J lost 2 bases, with 7 bases between them. The CDR3 has 14 amino acids.

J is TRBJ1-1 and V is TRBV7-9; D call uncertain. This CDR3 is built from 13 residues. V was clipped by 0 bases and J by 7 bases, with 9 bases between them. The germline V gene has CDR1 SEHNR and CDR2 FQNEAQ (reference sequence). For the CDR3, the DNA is TGTGCCAGCAGCTTAGCAGGGCGGGGTGAAGCTTTCTTT. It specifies CASSLAGRGEAFF.

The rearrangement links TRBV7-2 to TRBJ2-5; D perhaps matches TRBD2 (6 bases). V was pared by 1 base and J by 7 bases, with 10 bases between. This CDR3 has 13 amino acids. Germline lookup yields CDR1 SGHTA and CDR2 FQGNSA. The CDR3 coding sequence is TGTGCCAGCAGCTTAGTCCTGGAGGGGACCCAGTACTTC. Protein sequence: CASSLVLEGTQYF.

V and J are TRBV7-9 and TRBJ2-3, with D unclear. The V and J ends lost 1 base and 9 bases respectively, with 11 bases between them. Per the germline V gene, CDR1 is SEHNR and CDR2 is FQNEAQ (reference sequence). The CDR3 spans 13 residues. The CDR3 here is CASSLVGVWTQYF. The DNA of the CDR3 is TGTGCCAGCAGCTTAGTTGGGGTGTGGACGCAGTATTTT.

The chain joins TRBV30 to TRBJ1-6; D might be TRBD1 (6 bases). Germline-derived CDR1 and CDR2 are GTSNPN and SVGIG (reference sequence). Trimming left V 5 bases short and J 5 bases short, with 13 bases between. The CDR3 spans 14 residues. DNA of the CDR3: TGTGCCTGGCATAATGACAGGAATAATTCACCCCTCCACTTT. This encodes CAWHNDRNNSPLHF.

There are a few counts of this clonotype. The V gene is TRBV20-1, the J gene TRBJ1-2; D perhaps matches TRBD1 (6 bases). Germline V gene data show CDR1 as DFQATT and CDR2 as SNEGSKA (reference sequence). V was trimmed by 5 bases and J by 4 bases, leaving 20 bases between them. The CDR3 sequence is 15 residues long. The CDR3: CSAPGVGRGGYGYTF. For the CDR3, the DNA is TGCAGTGCTCCCGGGGTCGGCAGGGGAGGCTATGGCTACACCTTC.

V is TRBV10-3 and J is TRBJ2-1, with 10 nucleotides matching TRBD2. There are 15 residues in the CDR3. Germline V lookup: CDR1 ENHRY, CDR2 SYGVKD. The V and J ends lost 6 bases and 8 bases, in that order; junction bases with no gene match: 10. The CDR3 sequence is CAIRRSSGSPDEQFF. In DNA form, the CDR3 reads TGTGCCATCAGGCGGTCTAGCGGGAGCCCCGATGAGCAGTTCTTC.

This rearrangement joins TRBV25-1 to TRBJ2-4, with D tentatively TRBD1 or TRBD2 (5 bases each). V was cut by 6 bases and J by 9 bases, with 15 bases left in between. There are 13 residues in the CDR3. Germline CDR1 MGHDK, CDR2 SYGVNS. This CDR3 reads CASSPRERGIQYF. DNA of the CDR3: TGTGCCAGCAGCCCCAGGGAGAGGGGCATTCAGTACTTC.

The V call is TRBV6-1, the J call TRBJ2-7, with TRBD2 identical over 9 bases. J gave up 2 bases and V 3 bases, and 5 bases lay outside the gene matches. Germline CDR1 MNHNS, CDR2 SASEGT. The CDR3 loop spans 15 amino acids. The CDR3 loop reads CASSDDWTSAYEQYF. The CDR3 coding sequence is TGTGCCAGCAGTGACGATTGGACTAGCGCCTACGAGCAGTACTTC.

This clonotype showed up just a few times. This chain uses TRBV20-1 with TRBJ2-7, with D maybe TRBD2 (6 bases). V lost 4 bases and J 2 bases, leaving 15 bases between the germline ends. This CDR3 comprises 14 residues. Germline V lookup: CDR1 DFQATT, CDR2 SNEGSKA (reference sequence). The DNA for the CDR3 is TGCAGTGCTATACCGGGAGTGGGGGCCTACGAGCAGTACTTC. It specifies CSAIPGVGAYEQYF.

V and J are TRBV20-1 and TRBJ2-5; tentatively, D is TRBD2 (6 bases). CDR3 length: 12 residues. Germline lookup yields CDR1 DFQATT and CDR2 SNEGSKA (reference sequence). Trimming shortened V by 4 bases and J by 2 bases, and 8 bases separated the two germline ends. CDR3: CSAIGLQETQYF. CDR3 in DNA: TGCAGTGCTATCGGACTACAAGAGACCCAGTACTTC.

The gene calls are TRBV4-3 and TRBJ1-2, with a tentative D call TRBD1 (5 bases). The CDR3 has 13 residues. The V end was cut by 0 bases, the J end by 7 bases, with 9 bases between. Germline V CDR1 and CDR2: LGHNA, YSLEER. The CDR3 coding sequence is TGCGCCAGCAGCCAAGATAGGAGGGGTGGCTACACCTTC. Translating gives CASSQDRRGGYTF.

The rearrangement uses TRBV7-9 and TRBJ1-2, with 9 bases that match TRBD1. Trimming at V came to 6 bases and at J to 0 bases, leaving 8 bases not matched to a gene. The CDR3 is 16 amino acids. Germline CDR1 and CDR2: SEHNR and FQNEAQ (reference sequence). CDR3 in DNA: TGTGCCAGCAGTCATAGACAGGGGGGAACTAACTATGGCTACACCTTC. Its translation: CASSHRQGGTNYGYTF.

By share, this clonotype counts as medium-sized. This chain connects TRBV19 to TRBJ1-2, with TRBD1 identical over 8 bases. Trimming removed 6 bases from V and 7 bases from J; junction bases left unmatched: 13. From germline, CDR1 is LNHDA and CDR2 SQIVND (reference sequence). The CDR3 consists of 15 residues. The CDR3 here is CASSRGRLGVTGYTF. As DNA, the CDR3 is TGTGCCAGTAGCAGGGGGCGCCTCGGGGTTACTGGCTACACCTTC.

The CDR3 nucleotides read TGTGCCAGCAGGACAGGGGCAACTAACTATGGCTACACCTTC. This codes for CASRTGATNYGYTF. The chain combines TRBV6-1 with TRBJ1-2; 8 nucleotides agree with TRBD1. The CDR3 consists of 14 residues. The trim removed 6 bases at V and 0 bases at J, leaving 3 bases unmatched. CDR1 and CDR2 (germline): MNHNS, SASEGT.

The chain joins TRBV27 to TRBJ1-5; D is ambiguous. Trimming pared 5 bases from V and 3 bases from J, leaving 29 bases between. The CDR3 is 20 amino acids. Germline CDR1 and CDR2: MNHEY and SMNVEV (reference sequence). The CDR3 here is CASSPRLRGPIGRDNQPQHF. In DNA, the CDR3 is TGTGCCAGCAGTCCTCGTCTGCGAGGCCCAATCGGCCGAGACAATCAGCCCCAGCATTTT.